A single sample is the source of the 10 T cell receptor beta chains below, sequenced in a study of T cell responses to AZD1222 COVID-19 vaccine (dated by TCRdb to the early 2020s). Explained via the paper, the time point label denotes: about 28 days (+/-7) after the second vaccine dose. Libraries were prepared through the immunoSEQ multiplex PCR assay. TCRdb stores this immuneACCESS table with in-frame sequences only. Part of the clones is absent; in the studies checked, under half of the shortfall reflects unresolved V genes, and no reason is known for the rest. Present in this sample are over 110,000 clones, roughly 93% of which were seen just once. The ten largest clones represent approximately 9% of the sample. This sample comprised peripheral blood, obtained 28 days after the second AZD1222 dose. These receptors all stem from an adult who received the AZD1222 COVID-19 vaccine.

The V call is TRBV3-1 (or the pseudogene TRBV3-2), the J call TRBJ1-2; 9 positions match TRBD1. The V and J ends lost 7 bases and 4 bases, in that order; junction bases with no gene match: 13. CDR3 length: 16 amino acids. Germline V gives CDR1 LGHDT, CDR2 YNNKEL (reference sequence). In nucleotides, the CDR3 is TGTGCCAGCATGGCCACCGACACAGGGGGCATCTATGGCTACACCTTC. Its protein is CASMATDTGGIYGYTF.

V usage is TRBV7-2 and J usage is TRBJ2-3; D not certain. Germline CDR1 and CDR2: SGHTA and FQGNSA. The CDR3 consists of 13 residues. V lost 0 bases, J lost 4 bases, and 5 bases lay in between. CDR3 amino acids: CASSLAIPDTQYF. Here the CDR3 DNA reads TGTGCCAGCAGCTTAGCGATCCCAGATACGCAGTATTTT. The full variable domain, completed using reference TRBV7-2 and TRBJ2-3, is GAGVSQSPSNKVTEKGKDVELRCDPISGHTALYWYRQSLGQGLEFLIYFQGNSAPDKSGLPSDRFSAERTGGSVSTLTIQRTQQEDSAVYLCASSLAIPDTQYFGPGTRLTVL.

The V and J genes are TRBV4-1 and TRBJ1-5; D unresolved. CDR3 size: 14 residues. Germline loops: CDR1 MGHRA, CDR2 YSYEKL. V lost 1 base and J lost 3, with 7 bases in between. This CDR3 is CASSQVSDNQPQHF. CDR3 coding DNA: TGCGCCAGCAGCCAAGTCTCGGACAATCAGCCCCAGCATTTT.

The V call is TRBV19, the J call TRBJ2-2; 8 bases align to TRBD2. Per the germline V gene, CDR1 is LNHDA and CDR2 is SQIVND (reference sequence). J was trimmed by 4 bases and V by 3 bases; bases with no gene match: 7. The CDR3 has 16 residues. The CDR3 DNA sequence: TGTGCCAGTAGTATGATCGGGGGGGGCCGCACCGGGGAGCTGTTTTTT. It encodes CASSMIGGGRTGELFF. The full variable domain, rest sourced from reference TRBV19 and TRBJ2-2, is DGGITQSPKYLFRKEGQNVTLSCEQNLNHDAMYWYRQDPGQGLRLIYYSQIVNDFQKGDIAEGYSVSREKKESFPLTVTSAQKNPTAFYLCASSMIGGGRTGELFFGEGSRLTVL.

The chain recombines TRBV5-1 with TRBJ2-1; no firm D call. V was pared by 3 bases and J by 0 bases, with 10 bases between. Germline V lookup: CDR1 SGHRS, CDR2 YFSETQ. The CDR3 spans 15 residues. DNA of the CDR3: TGCGCCAGCAGCTCTGAACTGAGCTCCTACAATGAGCAGTTCTTC. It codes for CASSSELSSYNEQFF.

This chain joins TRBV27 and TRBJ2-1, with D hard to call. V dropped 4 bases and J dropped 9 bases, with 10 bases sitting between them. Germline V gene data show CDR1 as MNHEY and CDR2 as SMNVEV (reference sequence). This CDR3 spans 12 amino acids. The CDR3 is CASSSGRPEQFF. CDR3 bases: TGTGCCAGCAGTTCAGGAAGACCTGAGCAGTTCTTC.

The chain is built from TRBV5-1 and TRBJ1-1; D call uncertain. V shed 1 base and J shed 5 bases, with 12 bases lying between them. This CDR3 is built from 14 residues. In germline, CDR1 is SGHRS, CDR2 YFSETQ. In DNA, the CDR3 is TGCGCCAGCAGCTTGCTCGGGGTGCGAACTGAAGCTTTCTTT. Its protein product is CASSLLGVRTEAFF.

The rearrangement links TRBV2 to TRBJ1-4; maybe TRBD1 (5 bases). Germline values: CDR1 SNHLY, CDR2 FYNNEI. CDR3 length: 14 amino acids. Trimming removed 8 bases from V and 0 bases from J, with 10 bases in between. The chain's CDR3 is CASGGDTTNEKLFF. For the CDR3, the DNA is TGTGCCAGCGGGGGGGATACAACTAATGAAAAACTGTTTTTT.

In DNA, the CDR3 is TGTGCCAGCAGTTACTCGAAGTCAGGAATGAAGGACATTCAGTACTTC. Its translation: CASSYSKSGMKDIQYF. This chain joins TRBV6-5 and TRBJ2-4; D is ambiguous. The CDR3 totals 16 residues. The V and J ends lost 0 bases and 8 bases respectively, with 17 bases between them. Germline CDR1 and CDR2: MNHEY and SVGAGI.

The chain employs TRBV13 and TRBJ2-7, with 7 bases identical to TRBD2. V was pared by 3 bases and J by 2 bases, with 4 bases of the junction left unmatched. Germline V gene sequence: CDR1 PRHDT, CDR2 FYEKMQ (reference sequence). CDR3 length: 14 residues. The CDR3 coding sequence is TGTGCCAGCAGCTTCGGGACTACTACCTACGAGCAGTACTTC. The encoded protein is CASSFGTTTYEQYF.